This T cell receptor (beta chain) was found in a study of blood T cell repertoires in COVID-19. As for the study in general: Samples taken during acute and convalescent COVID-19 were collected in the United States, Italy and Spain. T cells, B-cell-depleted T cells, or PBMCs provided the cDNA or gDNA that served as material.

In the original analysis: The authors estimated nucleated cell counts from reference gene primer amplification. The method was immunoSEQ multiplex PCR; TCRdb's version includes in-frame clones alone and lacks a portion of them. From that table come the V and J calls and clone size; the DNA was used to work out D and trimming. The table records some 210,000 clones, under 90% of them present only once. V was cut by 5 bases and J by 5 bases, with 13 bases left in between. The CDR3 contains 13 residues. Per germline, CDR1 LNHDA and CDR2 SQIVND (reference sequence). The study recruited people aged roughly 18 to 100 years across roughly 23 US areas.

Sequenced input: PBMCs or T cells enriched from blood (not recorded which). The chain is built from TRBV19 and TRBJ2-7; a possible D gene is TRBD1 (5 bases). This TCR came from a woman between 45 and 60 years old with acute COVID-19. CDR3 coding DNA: TGTGCCAGTAGTGCCAGGGTGTCCCACGAGCAGTACTTC. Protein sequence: CASSARVSHEQYF.